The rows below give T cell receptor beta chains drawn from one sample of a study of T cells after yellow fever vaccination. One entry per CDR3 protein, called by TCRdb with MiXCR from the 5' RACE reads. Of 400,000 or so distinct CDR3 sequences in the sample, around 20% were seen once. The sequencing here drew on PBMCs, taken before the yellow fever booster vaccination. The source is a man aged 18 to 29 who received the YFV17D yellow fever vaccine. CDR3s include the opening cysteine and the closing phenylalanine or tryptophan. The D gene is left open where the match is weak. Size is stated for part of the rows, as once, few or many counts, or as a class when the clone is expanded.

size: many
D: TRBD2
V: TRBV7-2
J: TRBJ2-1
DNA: TGTGCCAGCAGGGGATCTAGCGGGAGCTACAATGAGCAGTTCTTC
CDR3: CASRGSSGSYNEQFF

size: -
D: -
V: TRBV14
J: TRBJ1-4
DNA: TGTGCCAGCAGCAACTCAAGGCTAACCAAAGTGGTCGGCGGGCCCGAAAAACTGTTTTTT
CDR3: CASSNSRLTKVVGGPEKLFF

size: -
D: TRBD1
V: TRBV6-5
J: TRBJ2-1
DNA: TGTGCCAGCAGACAGGGGGGCGCCTACAATGAGCAGTTCTTC
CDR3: CASRQGGAYNEQFF

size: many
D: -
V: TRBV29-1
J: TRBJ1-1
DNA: TGCAGCGTTGAAAAACCGGAGAACACTGAAGCTTTCTTT
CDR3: CSVEKPENTEAFF

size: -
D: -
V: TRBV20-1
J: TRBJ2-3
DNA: TGCAGGTCCGGAGCCGTGGGTCCAGATACGCAGTATTTT
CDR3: CRSGAVGPDTQYF

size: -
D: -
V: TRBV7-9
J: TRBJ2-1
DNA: TGTGCCAGCAGCTTAGCGTTAGGTCACAATGAGCAGTTCTTC
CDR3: CASSLALGHNEQFF

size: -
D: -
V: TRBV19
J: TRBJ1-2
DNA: TGTGCCAGTAGCGCATCCCGGGGCAGCTATAACTATGGCTACACCTTC
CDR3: CASSASRGSYNYGYTF

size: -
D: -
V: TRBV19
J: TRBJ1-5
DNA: TGTGCCAGTAAGGTAGGGGGACTTGTTCAGCCCCAGCATTTT
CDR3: CASKVGGLVQPQHF

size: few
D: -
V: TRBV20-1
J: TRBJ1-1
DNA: TGCGGATTGCTAGAGAGGGGTGAAGCTTTCTTT
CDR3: CGLLERGEAFF

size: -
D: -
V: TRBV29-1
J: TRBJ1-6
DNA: TGCAGCGTTGGGCTCGAGGCAGGGCCCCTCCACTTT
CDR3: CSVGLEAGPLHF

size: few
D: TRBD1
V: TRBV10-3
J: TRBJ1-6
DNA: TGTGCCATCAGAAACACAGGGGGTAATTCACCCCTCCACTTT
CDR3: CAIRNTGGNSPLHF

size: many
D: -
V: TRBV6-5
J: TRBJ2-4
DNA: TGTGCCAGCAGCCCCGCCAAAAACATTCAGTACTTC
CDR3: CASSPAKNIQYF

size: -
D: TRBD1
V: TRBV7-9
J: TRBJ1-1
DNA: TGTGCCAGCAGCTTCTCAGGGGGCGAGACTGAAGCTTTCTTT
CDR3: CASSFSGGETEAFF

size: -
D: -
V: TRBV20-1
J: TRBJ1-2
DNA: TGCAGTGCTAGCCGGGTATCCCCTGGCTACACCTTC
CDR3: CSASRVSPGYTF

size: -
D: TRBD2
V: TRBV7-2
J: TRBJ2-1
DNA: TGTGCCAGCAGCTCCCAGGGACTAGCGGAAAATGAGCAGTTCTTC
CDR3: CASSSQGLAENEQFF

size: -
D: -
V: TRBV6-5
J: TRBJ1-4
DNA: TGTGCCAGCAGCCCCGGACGGAAGAAACTGTTTTTT
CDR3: CASSPGRKKLFF

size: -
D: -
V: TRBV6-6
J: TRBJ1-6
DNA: TGTGCCAGAAACTTACCGGAGGGGGACTCCTATAATTCACCCCTCCACTTT
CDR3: CARNLPEGDSYNSPLHF

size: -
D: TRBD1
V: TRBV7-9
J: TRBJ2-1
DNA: TGTGCCAGCACCCGGACAGGGAGGAATGAGCAGTTCTTC
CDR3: CASTRTGRNEQFF

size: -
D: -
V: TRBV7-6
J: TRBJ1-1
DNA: TGTGCCAGCAGCCCCAGGACTCCCACTGAAGCTTTCTTT
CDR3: CASSPRTPTEAFF

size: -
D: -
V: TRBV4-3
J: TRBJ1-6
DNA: TGCGCCAGCAGCCGGGACGGGGGGTTGGCACCCCTCCACTTT
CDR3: CASSRDGGLAPLHF

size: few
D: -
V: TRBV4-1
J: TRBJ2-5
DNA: TGCGCCAGCAGCCAGCCCAGTGCCCAAGAGACCCAGTACTTC
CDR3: CASSQPSAQETQYF

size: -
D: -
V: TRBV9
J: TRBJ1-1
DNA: TGTGCCAGCAGCGTAGTGGAGAAGAACACTGAAGCTTTCTTT
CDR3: CASSVVEKNTEAFF

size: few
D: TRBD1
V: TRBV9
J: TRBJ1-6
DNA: TGTGCCAGCAGCCTCAGCCCCGGGACAGACGATTCACCCCTCCACTTT
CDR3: CASSLSPGTDDSPLHF

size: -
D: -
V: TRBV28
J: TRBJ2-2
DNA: TGTGCCAGCAGTTTACCCTCCGGGGAGCTGTTTTTT
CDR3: CASSLPSGELFF

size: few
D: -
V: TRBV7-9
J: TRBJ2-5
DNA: TGTGCCAGCAGCTTATATGGCGGTCGGGGATTGGAAGAGACCCAGTACTTC
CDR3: CASSLYGGRGLEETQYF

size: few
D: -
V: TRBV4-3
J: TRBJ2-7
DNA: TGCGCCAGCAGCCAGAGTTCGGGACGGACCTACGAGCAGTACTTC
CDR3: CASSQSSGRTYEQYF

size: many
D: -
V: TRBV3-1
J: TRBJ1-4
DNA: TGTGCCAGCAGCCAAGTCCATAAGGAAAAACTGTTTTTT
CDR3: CASSQVHKEKLFF

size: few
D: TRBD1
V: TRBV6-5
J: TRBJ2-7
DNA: TGTGCCAGCAGGCGGACAGGATACGAGCAGTACTTC
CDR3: CASRRTGYEQYF

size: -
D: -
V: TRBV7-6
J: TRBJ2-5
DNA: TGTGCCAGCAGCATGCTACAGGGAGGAGAGACCCAGTACTTC
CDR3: CASSMLQGGETQYF

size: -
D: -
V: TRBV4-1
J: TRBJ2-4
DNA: TGCGCCAGCAGCCACGCCTTTGAGTCCTTATCCAAAAACATTCAGTACTTC
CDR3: CASSHAFESLSKNIQYF

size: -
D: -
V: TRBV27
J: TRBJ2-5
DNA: TGTGCCAGCAGCCCCTTGGACGGTAGTCTAGAAGAGACCCAGTACTTC
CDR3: CASSPLDGSLEETQYF

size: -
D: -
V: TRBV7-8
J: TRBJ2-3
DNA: TGTGCCAGCAGCTTAGTAGGGGGGTATACGCAGTATTTT
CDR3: CASSLVGGYTQYF

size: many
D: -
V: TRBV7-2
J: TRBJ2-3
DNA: TGTGCCAGCAGCTTCCTAGTCGCAGATACGCAGTATTTT
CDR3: CASSFLVADTQYF

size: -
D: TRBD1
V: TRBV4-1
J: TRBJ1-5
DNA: TGCGCCAGCAGCCAAGGGAGGGACAGGGGCAATCAGCCCCAGCATTTT
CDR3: CASSQGRDRGNQPQHF

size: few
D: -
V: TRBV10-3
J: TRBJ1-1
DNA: TGTGCCATCAGTGAGTCTTGGAACACTGAAGCTTTCTTT
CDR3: CAISESWNTEAFF

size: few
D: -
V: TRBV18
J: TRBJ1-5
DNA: TGTGCCAGCTCATTCTGGGACACCGATCAGCCCCAGCATTTT
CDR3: CASSFWDTDQPQHF

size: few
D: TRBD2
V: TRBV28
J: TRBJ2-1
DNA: TGTGCCAGCACAGGAGTGGCGGGGGTGCAGTTCTTC
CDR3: CASTGVAGVQFF

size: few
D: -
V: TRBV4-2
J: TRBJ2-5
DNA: TGTGCCAGCAGCCAAGATCGGCAGACCCAAGAGACCCAGTACTTC
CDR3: CASSQDRQTQETQYF

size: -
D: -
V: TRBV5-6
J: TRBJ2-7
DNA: TGTGCCAGCAGCATCGACGGGGGCTTTCCCCTTACCTACGAGCAGTACTTC
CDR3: CASSIDGGFPLTYEQYF

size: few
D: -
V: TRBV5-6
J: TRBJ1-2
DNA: TGTGCCAGCAGCCAAGGGACACCTGGCTACACCTTC
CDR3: CASSQGTPGYTF

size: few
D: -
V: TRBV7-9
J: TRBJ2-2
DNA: TGTGCCAGCAGCTACACAGGAGACACCGGGGAGCTGTTTTTT
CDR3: CASSYTGDTGELFF

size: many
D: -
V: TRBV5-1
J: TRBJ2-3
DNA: TGCGCCAGCAGCTTGGTGGGGGTTGTAACAGATACGCAGTATTTT
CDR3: CASSLVGVVTDTQYF

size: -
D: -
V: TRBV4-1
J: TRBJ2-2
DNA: TGCGCCAGCAGCCAAGATGCCTGGCCTAACACCGGGGAGCTGTTTTTT
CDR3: CASSQDAWPNTGELFF

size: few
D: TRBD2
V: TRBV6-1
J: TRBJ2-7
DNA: TGTGCCGCCCAGGGAGGGAGCTCCTACGAGCAGTACTTC
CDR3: CAAQGGSSYEQYF

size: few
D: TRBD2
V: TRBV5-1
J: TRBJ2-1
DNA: TGCGCCAGCAGCTTGGACCTCGGGGGGAACTACAATGAGCAGTTCTTC
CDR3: CASSLDLGGNYNEQFF